These T cell receptor beta chains were read from a single sample in a study of T-cell reconstitution after alpha-beta-depleted transplantation in children. Each CDR3 protein gets one entry after TCRdb re-called the PCR reads with MiXCR. Here the sample spans more than 450,000 distinct CDR3 sequences, about 16% being singletons. Material: PBMCs from the stem cell graft donor, obtained from the stem cell graft. All receptors derive from a human donor who donated a stem cell graft to a child with acute lymphoblastic leukemia. CDR3s include the opening cysteine and the closing phenylalanine or tryptophan. A D gene is named only where the DNA matches it firmly. Clone size is not always given. Where it is, it says once, few, many or a class for expanded clones.

size	V	J	D	CDR3	DNA
few	TRBV5-1	TRBJ1-6	.	CASRSADASYNSPLHF	TGCGCCAGCAGGTCGGCGGACGCCTCCTATAATTCACCCCTCCACTTT
.	TRBV5-1	TRBJ2-7	.	CASSFTGNYEQYF	TGCGCCAGCAGCTTTACAGGGAACTACGAGCAGTACTTC
few	TRBV11-1	TRBJ1-2	.	CASSLSVNVGPNPNYGYTF	TGTGCCAGCAGCTTAAGTGTGAATGTCGGTCCAAACCCTAACTATGGCTACACCTTC
.	TRBV20-1	TRBJ2-3	TRBD1	CSARPRYRGRLGTDTQYF	TGCAGTGCTAGACCCCGGTACAGGGGGCGCTTGGGCACAGATACGCAGTATTTT
.	TRBV6-4	TRBJ2-3	.	CASSQTVFGADPTDTQYF	TGTGCCAGCAGCCAGACAGTTTTTGGAGCGGACCCCACAGATACGCAGTATTTT
few	TRBV4-2	TRBJ2-4	.	CASSQVGGKENIQYF	TGTGCCAGCAGCCAAGTCGGCGGCAAGGAAAACATTCAGTACTTC
few	TRBV12-3/TRBV12-4	TRBJ2-5	TRBD2	CASSGTSGRAGIRQETQYF	TGTGCCAGCAGCGGGACTAGCGGGAGGGCCGGGATTCGACAAGAGACCCAGTACTTC
.	TRBV5-1	TRBJ2-1	TRBD2	CASSHRGTSDYNEQFF	TGCGCCAGCAGCCACCGGGGGACTAGCGACTACAATGAGCAGTTCTTC
.	TRBV7-9	TRBJ1-5	TRBD1	CASSLGTGAGNQPQHF	TGTGCCAGCAGCCTGGGGACAGGGGCGGGCAATCAGCCCCAGCATTTT
.	TRBV5-1	TRBJ1-1	.	CASSLWAGERDTEAFF	TGCGCCAGCAGCTTGTGGGCAGGGGAAAGAGACACTGAAGCTTTCTTT
.	TRBV5-6	TRBJ1-3	.	CASSLETVNSGNTMYF	TGTGCCAGCAGCTTGGAAACGGTCAACTCTGGAAACACCATGTATTTT
few	TRBV5-5	TRBJ2-7	.	CASSLISPEQYF	TGTGCCAGCAGCTTGATAAGCCCCGAGCAGTACTTC
.	TRBV27	TRBJ2-7	.	CASSSPTGSFLYEQYF	TGTGCCAGCAGTTCGCCGACAGGAAGCTTCCTCTACGAGCAGTACTTC
few	TRBV5-1	TRBJ2-2	.	CASSWRASTGELFF	TGCGCCAGCAGCTGGAGGGCTAGCACCGGGGAGCTGTTTTTT
.	TRBV12-3/TRBV12-4	TRBJ2-1	.	CASSFSGPPSNEQFF	TGTGCCAGCAGTTTCTCAGGGCCGCCCTCTAATGAGCAGTTCTTC
.	TRBV6-5	TRBJ2-2	.	CASSYLRGSGNTGELFF	TGTGCCAGCAGTTACTTAAGGGGCAGTGGTAACACCGGGGAGCTGTTTTTT
few	TRBV5-1	TRBJ2-7	.	CASSLISGLREQYF	TGCGCCAGCAGCTTGATTAGCGGTTTAAGGGAGCAGTACTTC
.	TRBV29-1	TRBJ1-2	.	CSVPQGSTYGYTF	TGCAGCGTTCCGCAGGGGAGTACCTATGGCTACACCTTC
many	TRBV27	TRBJ1-1	TRBD1	CASSLSPPSLSGQGTEAFF	TGTGCCAGCAGTTTATCGCCGCCCTCCCTATCGGGACAGGGTACTGAAGCTTTCTTT
few	TRBV29-1	TRBJ2-3	TRBD2	CSVPGTSGTDTQYF	TGCAGCGTCCCCGGGACTAGCGGGACAGATACGCAGTATTTT
.	TRBV10-3	TRBJ2-2	.	CAISAGTPYGELFF	TGTGCCATCAGTGCCGGGACACCATACGGGGAGCTGTTTTTT
.	TRBV12-3/TRBV12-4	TRBJ2-2	TRBD2	CTSSPPSGRAAGELFF	TGTACCAGCAGTCCCCCTAGCGGGAGGGCCGCCGGGGAGCTGTTTTTT
many	TRBV5-5	TRBJ2-7	.	CASSFQDYEQYF	TGTGCCAGCAGCTTCCAGGACTACGAGCAGTACTTC
few	TRBV3-1	TRBJ2-5	.	CASSLLARRETQYF	TGTGCCAGCAGCCTTCTAGCGAGAAGGGAGACCCAGTACTTC
.	TRBV20-1	TRBJ2-7	.	CSAAFPVTYEQYF	TGCAGTGCTGCCTTTCCGGTTACCTACGAGCAGTACTTC